The clone carrying this T cell receptor (beta chain) was detected only a few times. Its antigen remains unknown. TCRdb itself ran the 5' RACE reads through MiXCR, one entry per CDR3 protein. The sample lists some 630,000 distinct CDR3 sequences, around 7.4% seen once, with 1.6% in the top ten. The ends lost 6 bases at V and 5 bases at J; junction bases unmatched: 5. The CDR3 is 14 residues long. The data derive from a study of identical twins. Study results and caveats: Researchers caution that invariant MAIT and iNKT cells could partly confound zero-insertion analyses. Cord blood beta clonotypes that were abundant carried fewer insertions, and memory repertoires showed no such trend.

The same specimen was also included in a second study, on yellow fever vaccine responses in identical twins.

This rearrangement joins TRBV12-3 or TRBV12-4 to TRBJ2-5; the match to TRBD2 covers 11 bases. This clonotype originated in a woman aged 18-35 years in good health. The sequencing sample was made of PBMCs. The DNA for the CDR3 is TGTGCCAGCAGACTAGCGGGAGATGTGGAGACCCAGTACTTC. Its protein product is CASRLAGDVETQYF.